The text below deals with one TCR beta chain. Antigen specificity is unknown. The CDR3 has 14 residues. Germline V gives CDR1 ENHRY, CDR2 SYGVKD. V was clipped by 8 bases and J by 4 bases; unmatched bases: 8. This record comes from a study of T cell responses to AZD1222 COVID-19 vaccine. Study-wide results and limits: Clonal diversity was possibly underestimated, and white British individuals and females predominated among donors. The CD4 TCRs associated with vaccination extended across spike and predominated at 160-218 and 743-854. Nearly half of the spike-specific TCRs reportedly recognize variant regions that carry no mutations.

Method: immunoSEQ multiplex PCR; TCRdb's copy keeps in-frame clones and lacks some. The sample shows hundreds of thousands of clones, 94% of them seen only once. The chain employs TRBV10-3 and TRBJ1-5; 7 bases agree with TRBD1. This sequence was found in an adult who received the AZD1222 COVID-19 vaccine. Material: peripheral blood, obtained 28 days after the second AZD1222 dose. The DNA of the CDR3 is TGTGCCATCGGGGTTACACAGGGGAATCAGCCCCAGCATTTT. This sequence encodes CAIGVTQGNQPQHF.